Presented here are 23 T cell receptor beta chains from one specimen sequenced in a study of identical twins. From the 5' RACE reads, TCRdb called clonotypes with MiXCR, one entry per CDR3 protein. The table has roughly 690,000 distinct CDR3 sequences, less than 25% seen once. The sample was also linked to a second study, of T cells expressing NK-cell markers.

The sequenced material came from PBMCs. The receptors here all came from a woman younger than 35 in good health.

In its sample, this clonotype was seen a few times. The chain uses TRBV5-1 and TRBJ2-6; no clear D gene. This CDR3 spans 15 amino acids. CDR1 and CDR2 from the germline V gene are SGHRS and YFSETQ. Trimming took off 3 bases at V and 7 bases at J, with 14 bases between the two ends. The chain's CDR3 is CASSWGTSRANVLTF. The CDR3 coding sequence is TGCGCCAGCAGCTGGGGTACTTCGAGAGCCAACGTCCTGACTTTC.

The chain carries TRBV20-1 and TRBJ2-7; tentative D call: TRBD2 (5 bases). Germline CDR1 DFQATT, CDR2 SNEGSKA (reference sequence). Between the trimmed V and J ends, which lost 3 bases and 0 bases, there was a span of 12 bases. CDR3 length equals 14 residues. The CDR3 DNA sequence: TGCAGTGCTAGTAATCGGGATAGCTCCTACGAGCAGTACTTC. Amino acids: CSASNRDSSYEQYF.

This clonotype has only a few counts. The CDR3 DNA sequence: TGCAGTGCCGGGACCCTTCTCGATGAGCAGTTCTTC. It codes for CSAGTLLDEQFF. V and J are TRBV20-1 and TRBJ2-1; D may match TRBD1 or TRBD2 (5 bases each). The CDR3 extends over 12 amino acids. Germline V lookup: CDR1 DFQATT, CDR2 SNEGSKA (reference sequence). The V end was cut by 6 bases, the J end by 8 bases, with 14 bases between.

This clonotype was seen repeatedly, ten times or more. The chain couples TRBV6-5 to TRBJ2-7; 8 bases are a match to TRBD2. Germline-derived CDR1 and CDR2 are MNHEY and SVGAGI. This CDR3 is 16 amino acids long. Trimming removed 2 bases from V and 3 bases from J; junction bases left unmatched: 9. CDR3 loop: CASSYLGGRTLYEQYF. The CDR3 DNA is TGTGCCAGCAGTTACCTGGGCGGGAGGACACTCTACGAGCAGTACTTC.

This clonotype was seen at least ten times. The chain employs TRBV27 and TRBJ2-2; the match to TRBD1 covers 8 bases. The J segment lost 1 base and the V segment lost 3 bases, leaving 7 bases of the junction unmatched. CDR1 and CDR2 from the germline V gene are MNHEY and SMNVEV (reference sequence). CDR3 length equals 17 residues. CDR3: CASSFRLGTGNTGELFF. The CDR3 DNA reads as TGTGCCAGCAGTTTTCGCCTAGGGACAGGGAACACCGGGGAGCTGTTTTTT.

The sample holds many counts of this clonotype. V is TRBV10-3 and J is TRBJ2-3; 8 bases are shared with TRBD1. This CDR3 spans 13 amino acids. V was pared by 0 bases and J by 9 bases, with 2 bases of the junction left unmatched. CDR1 and CDR2 (germline): ENHRY, SYGVKD. CDR3 bases: TGTGCCATCAGTGAGTCTCGGGACAGGACGCAGTATTTT. It codes for CAISESRDRTQYF.

J is TRBJ2-4 and V is TRBV9; D ambiguous. The germline CDR1 and CDR2 sequences are SGDLS and YYNGEE. The CDR3 is made up of 16 amino acids. V lost 0 bases to trimming and J lost 4 bases, with 14 bases between them. The CDR3 DNA reads as TGTGCCAGCAGCGTAGGAGCAGGCGGTGGGAAAAACATTCAGTACTTC. This sequence encodes CASSVGAGGGKNIQYF.

This clonotype was observed a few times. The chain uses TRBV3-1 and TRBJ2-6; 7 bases align to TRBD2. J gave up 0 bases and V 3 bases, and 8 bases lay outside the gene matches. Germline V lookup: CDR1 LGHDT, CDR2 YNNKEL (reference sequence). The CDR3 extends over 18 amino acids. As DNA, the CDR3 is TGTGCCAGCAGCCAGGACGCTAGCGGAATCTCTGGGGCCAACGTCCTGACTTTC. This sequence encodes CASSQDASGISGANVLTF.

The sample holds many counts of this clonotype. The CDR3 here is CASRVAGGETQYF. As DNA, the CDR3 is TGTGCCAGCAGAGTAGCGGGAGGCGAGACCCAGTACTTC. V and J are TRBV25-1 and TRBJ2-5; 10 bases agree with TRBD2. V shed 6 bases, J shed 5 bases, and the junction held 3 bases outside the gene matches. This CDR3 has 13 residues. Per germline, CDR1 MGHDK and CDR2 SYGVNS.

The chain is built from TRBV7-2 and TRBJ2-7, with 7 bases aligning to TRBD1. Germline V gene data show CDR1 as SGHTA and CDR2 as FQGNSA. The V and J ends lost 3 bases and 6 bases, in that order; junction bases with no gene match: 8. The CDR3 is 14 residues long. The CDR3 nucleotides read TGTGCCAGCAGCTTTGGGACAGAAGGCCCCGAGCAGTACTTC. It is translated as CASSFGTEGPEQYF.

This sequence joins TRBV7-2 and TRBJ2-5; D remains ambiguous. CDR1 SGHTA and CDR2 FQGNSA come from the germline V gene. V lost 3 bases and J lost 4, with 12 bases in between. This CDR3 has 14 residues. CDR3 region: CASSFPAGVETQYF. DNA of the CDR3: TGTGCCAGCAGCTTTCCCGCAGGCGTAGAGACCCAGTACTTC.

On this clonotype itself: One junction end disagrees with the germline gene, perhaps due to a read error. The J gene is TRBJ1-1, the V gene TRBV6-2 or TRBV6-3, with D perhaps matching TRBD1 (5 bases). This CDR3 region has 13 residues. Germline loops: CDR1 MNHEY, CDR2 SVGEGT. The CDR3 DNA sequence: TGCGCACTGAAAAAGCAGGGGAACACTGAAGCTTTCTTT. Translating gives CALKKQGNTEAFF.

The rearrangement joins TRBV20-1 to TRBJ1-2; 7 bases are a match to TRBD1. The CDR3 is made up of 12 amino acids. V gave up 6 bases and J gave up 4 bases; unmatched junction bases: 5. Germline loops: CDR1 DFQATT, CDR2 SNEGSKA (reference sequence). The CDR3 loop reads CSATNRGYGYTF. The CDR3 region has the DNA TGCAGTGCCACTAACAGGGGCTATGGCTACACCTTC.

A few counts support this clonotype. The CDR3 DNA reads TGTGCCAGCAGTTCTAGGGGGAGTCAGCCCCAGCATTTT. Its protein is CASSSRGSQPQHF. The rearrangement joins TRBV12-3 or TRBV12-4 to TRBJ1-5, with a tentative D call TRBD1 (6 bases). V lost 4 bases and J lost 6, with 10 bases in between. This CDR3 contains 13 residues.

This clonotype has just a few counts. The V gene is TRBV7-3, the J gene TRBJ2-1; 10 bases fit TRBD2. CDR1 SGHTA and CDR2 FQGTGA come from the germline V gene. Germline trimming cut 4 bases from V and 6 bases from J; bases unmatched to any gene: 6. The CDR3 contains 15 residues. The CDR3 coding sequence is TGTGCCAGCAGCTCAGCGGGGGGGCGCAGCAATGAGCAGTTCTTC. Translation: CASSSAGGRSNEQFF.

The V and J genes are TRBV5-1 and TRBJ2-5; maybe TRBD2 (6 bases). The CDR3 sequence is 14 residues long. The V end was cut by 0 bases, the J end by 4 bases, with 10 bases between. Germline assignment: CDR1 SGHRS and CDR2 YFSETQ. The CDR3 region is CASSLGEVPETQYF. CDR3 sequence (DNA): TGCGCCAGCAGCTTGGGGGAGGTCCCAGAGACCCAGTACTTC.

J is TRBJ2-2 and V is TRBV20-1; D is uncertain. The V end lost 0 bases, the J end lost 5 bases, and 4 bases lay between the germline ends. CDR1 and CDR2 from the germline V gene are DFQATT and SNEGSKA (reference sequence). The CDR3 consists of 12 residues. This chain's CDR3 is CSARDLTGELFF. Written as DNA, the CDR3 is TGCAGTGCTAGAGATCTAACCGGGGAGCTGTTTTTT.

The CDR3 reads CASSKNDADTQYF. DNA for the CDR3: TGTGCCAGCAGCAAGAACGATGCGGATACGCAGTATTTT. This chain links TRBV7-3 with TRBJ2-3; D is undetermined. V lost 5 bases and J lost 6, with 12 bases in between. Germline V gene lookup returns CDR1 SGHTA and CDR2 FQGTGA. This CDR3 is built from 13 residues.

This chain links TRBV20-1 with TRBJ1-4; weak D call: TRBD1 (5 bases). The CDR3 consists of 15 residues. With 3 bases removed from V and 3 bases from J, the gap between germline ends came to 14 bases. CDR1 is DFQATT and CDR2 is SNEGSKA in the germline V gene (reference sequence). CDR3 in DNA: TGCAGTGCTAGCCGGGGGTATTCGGCTAATGAAAAACTGTTTTTT. Encoded protein: CSASRGYSANEKLFF.

This clonotype was seen ten or more times. The V call is TRBV20-1, the J call TRBJ2-7, with a tentative D call TRBD2 (5 bases). Germline CDR1 reads DFQATT; CDR2 reads SNEGSKA (reference sequence). The length of the CDR3 is 14 residues. V was cut by 0 bases and J by 3 bases, with 12 bases left in between. The CDR3 loop reads CSARDIERDYEQYF. The CDR3 DNA follows: TGCAGTGCTAGAGATATTGAACGGGACTACGAGCAGTACTTC.

In its sample, this clonotype was seen a few times. This sequence joins TRBV20-1 and TRBJ1-5, with 7 bases fitting TRBD1. Trimming cost V 5 bases and J 3 bases; bases outside gene matches: 4. The CDR3 contains 13 residues. The germline gives CDR1 DFQATT, CDR2 SNEGSKA (reference sequence). DNA of the CDR3: TGCAGTGCTGTCGGACAGGACAATCAGCCCCAGCATTTT. It codes for CSAVGQDNQPQHF.

This clonotype occurred a few times. This chain uses TRBV20-1 with TRBJ2-1; 11 nucleotides match TRBD1. This CDR3 is 15 amino acids long. After removal of 2 bases from V and 8 bases from J, the junction contained 8 bases not matched to a gene. Germline V gene data show CDR1 as DFQATT and CDR2 as SNEGSKA (reference sequence). The CDR3 protein is CSARNPGQGVYEQFF. The CDR3 nucleotides are TGCAGTGCTAGAAACCCGGGACAGGGGGTATATGAGCAGTTCTTC.

As for this clonotype: The conserved phenylalanine or tryptophan is not found at the CDR3 terminus, so this likely reflects a read error. The DNA is omitted, as the CDR3 cannot be located on it reliably, and the CDR3 follows TCRdb's listing. This chain links TRBV28 with TRBJ2-2; TRBD1 is the table's D call and was not checked against the DNA. Germline CDR1 reads MDHEN; CDR2 reads SYDVKM. From its first to its last residue, the CDR3 has 14 amino acids. CDR3: CASSLGHPSGELLC.